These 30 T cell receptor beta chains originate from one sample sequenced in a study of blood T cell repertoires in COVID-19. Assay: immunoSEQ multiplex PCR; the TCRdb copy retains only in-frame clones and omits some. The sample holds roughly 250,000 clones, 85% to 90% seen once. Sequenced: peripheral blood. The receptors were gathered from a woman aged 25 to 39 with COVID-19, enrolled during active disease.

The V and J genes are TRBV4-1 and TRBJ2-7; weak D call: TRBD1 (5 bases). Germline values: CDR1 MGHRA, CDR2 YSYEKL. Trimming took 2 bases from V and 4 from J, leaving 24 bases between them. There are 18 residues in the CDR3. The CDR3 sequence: CASSQPFKGRRGGYEQYF. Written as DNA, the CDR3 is TGCGCCAGCAGCCAACCATTCAAGGGGCGGAGAGGTGGTTACGAGCAGTACTTC.

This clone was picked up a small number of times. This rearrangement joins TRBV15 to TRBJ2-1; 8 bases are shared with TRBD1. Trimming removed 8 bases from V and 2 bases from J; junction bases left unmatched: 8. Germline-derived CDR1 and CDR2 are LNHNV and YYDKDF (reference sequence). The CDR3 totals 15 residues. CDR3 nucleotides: TGTGCCACCTACCTGACAGGGGTCCCCTACAATGAGCAGTTCTTC. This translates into CATYLTGVPYNEQFF.

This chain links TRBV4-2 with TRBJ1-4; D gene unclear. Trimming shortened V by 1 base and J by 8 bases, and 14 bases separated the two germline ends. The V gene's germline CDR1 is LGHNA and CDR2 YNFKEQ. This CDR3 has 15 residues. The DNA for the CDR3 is TGTGCCAGCAGCCAAGTGGAAGGGAGTGGAGAAAAACTGTTTTTT. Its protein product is CASSQVEGSGEKLFF.

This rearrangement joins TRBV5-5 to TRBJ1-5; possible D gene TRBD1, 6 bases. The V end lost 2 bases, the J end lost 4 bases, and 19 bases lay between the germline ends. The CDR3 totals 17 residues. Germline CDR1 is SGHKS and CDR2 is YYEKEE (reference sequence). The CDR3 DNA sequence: TGTGCCAGCAGCTTTCGTCCCCGGGACAACCCTAATCAGCCCCAGCATTTT. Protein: CASSFRPRDNPNQPQHF.

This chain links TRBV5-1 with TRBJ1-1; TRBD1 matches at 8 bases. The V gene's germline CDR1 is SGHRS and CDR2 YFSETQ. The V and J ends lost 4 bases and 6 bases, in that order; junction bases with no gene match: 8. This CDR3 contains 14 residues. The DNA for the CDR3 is TGCGCCAGCAGCCCCCGGACAGGGAGGGCTGAAGCTTTCTTT. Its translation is CASSPRTGRAEAFF.

The CDR3 DNA is TGTGCCAGCAGCCATCTAGAGGATACGCAGTATTTT. Protein product: CASSHLEDTQYF. The chain uses TRBV3-1 (or the pseudogene TRBV3-2) and TRBJ2-3; D is uncertain. CDR1 is LGHDT, CDR2 YNNKEL, per germline (reference sequence). Trimming removed 3 bases from V and 6 bases from J, with 7 bases in between. This CDR3 has 12 amino acids.

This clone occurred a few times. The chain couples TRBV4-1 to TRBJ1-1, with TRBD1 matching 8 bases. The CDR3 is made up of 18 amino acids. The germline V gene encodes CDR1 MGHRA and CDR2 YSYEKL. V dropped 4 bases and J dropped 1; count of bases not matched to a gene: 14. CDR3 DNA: TGCGCCAGCAGCCTAAACGGACAGGGATTTCGGGAGAACACTGAAGCTTTCTTT. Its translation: CASSLNGQGFRENTEAFF.

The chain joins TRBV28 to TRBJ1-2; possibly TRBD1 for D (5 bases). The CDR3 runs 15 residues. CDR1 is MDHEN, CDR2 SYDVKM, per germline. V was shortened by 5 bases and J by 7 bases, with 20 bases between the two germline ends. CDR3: CASSERGGFSVGYTF. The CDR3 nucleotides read TGTGCCAGCAGTGAGCGGGGCGGTTTCTCGGTTGGCTACACCTTC.

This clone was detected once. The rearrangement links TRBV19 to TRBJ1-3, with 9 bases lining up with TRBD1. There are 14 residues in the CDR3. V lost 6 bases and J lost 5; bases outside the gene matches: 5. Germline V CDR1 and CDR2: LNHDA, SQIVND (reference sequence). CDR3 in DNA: TGTGCCAGTAGGTGGACAGGGGCTCGAAACACCATATATTTT. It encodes CASRWTGARNTIYF.

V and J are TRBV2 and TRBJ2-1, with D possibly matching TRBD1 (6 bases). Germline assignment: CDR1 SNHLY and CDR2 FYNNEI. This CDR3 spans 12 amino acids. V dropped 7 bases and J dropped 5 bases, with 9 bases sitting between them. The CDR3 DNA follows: TGTGCCAGCAAGGGGGTGGACAATGAGCAGTTCTTC. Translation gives CASKGVDNEQFF.

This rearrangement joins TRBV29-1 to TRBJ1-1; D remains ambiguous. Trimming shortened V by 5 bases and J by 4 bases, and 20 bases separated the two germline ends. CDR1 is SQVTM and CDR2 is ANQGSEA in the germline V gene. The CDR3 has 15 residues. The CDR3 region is CSVSFYSPQATEAFF. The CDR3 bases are TGCAGCGTTTCTTTCTATTCCCCCCAGGCCACTGAAGCTTTCTTT.

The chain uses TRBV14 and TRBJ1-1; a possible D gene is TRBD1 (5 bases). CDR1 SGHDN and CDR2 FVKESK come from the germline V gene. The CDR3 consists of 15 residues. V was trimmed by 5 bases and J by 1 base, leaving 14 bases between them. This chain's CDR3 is CASSARQWRNTEAFF. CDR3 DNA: TGTGCCAGCAGCGCCCGACAGTGGAGGAACACTGAAGCTTTCTTT.

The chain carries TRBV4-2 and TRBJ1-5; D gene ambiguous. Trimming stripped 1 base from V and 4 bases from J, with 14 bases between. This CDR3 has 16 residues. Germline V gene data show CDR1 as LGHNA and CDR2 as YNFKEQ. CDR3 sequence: CASSQVQATLNQPQHF. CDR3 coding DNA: TGTGCCAGCAGCCAAGTACAAGCGACGCTAAATCAGCCCCAGCATTTT.

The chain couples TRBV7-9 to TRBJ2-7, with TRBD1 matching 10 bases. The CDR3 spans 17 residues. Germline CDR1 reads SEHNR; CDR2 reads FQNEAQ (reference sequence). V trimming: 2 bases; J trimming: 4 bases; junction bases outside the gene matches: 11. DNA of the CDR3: TGTGCCAGCAGCTTAACAAAGGCACGGGACAGGGGTTACGAGCAGTACTTC. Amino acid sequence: CASSLTKARDRGYEQYF.

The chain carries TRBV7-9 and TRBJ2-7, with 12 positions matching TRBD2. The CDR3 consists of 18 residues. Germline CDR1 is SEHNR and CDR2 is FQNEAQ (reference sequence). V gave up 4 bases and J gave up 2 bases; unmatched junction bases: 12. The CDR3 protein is CASSSNTLAGGRAYEQYF. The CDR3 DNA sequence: TGTGCCAGCAGCTCTAATACACTAGCGGGGGGCAGGGCCTACGAGCAGTACTTC.

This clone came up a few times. For the CDR3, the DNA is TGTGCCAGCAGCTATACTAGCGGGGGCCTAAACACCGGGGAGCTGTTTTTT. Its protein product is CASSYTSGGLNTGELFF. The chain combines TRBV5-4 with TRBJ2-2, with 11 positions matching TRBD2. The trim removed 3 bases at V and 2 bases at J, leaving 6 bases unmatched. CDR1 is SGHNT and CDR2 is YYREEE in the germline V gene (reference sequence). The CDR3 has 17 residues.

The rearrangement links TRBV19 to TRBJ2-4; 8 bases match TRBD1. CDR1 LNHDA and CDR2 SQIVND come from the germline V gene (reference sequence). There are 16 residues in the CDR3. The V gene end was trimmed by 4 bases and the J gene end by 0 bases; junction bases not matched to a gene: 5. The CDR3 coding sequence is TGTGCCAGTAGTAACCGACAGGGGATAGCCAAAAACATTCAGTACTTC. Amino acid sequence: CASSNRQGIAKNIQYF.

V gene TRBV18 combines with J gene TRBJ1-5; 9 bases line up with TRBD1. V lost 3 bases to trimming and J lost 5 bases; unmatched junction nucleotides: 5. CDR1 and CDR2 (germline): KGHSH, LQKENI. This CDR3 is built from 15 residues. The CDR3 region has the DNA TGTGCCAGCTCACCGGGGACAGGGAAACATCAGCCCCAGCATTTT. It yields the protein CASSPGTGKHQPQHF.

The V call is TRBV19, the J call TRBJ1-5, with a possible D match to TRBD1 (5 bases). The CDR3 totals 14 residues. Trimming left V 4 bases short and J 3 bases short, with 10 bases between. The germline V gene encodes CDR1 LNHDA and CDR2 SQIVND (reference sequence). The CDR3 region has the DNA TGTGCCAGTAGTAGAGAAGGGGTCAATCAGCCCCAGCATTTT. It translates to CASSREGVNQPQHF. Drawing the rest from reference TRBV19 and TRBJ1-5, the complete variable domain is DGGITQSPKYLFRKEGQNVTLSCEQNLNHDAMYWYRQDPGQGLRLIYYSQIVNDFQKGDIAEGYSVSREKKESFPLTVTSAQKNPTAFYLCASSREGVNQPQHFGDGTRLSIL.

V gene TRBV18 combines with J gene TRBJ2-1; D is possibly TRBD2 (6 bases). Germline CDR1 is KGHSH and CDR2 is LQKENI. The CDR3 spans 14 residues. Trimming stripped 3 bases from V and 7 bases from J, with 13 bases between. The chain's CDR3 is CASSPSGTRNEQFF. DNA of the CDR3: TGTGCCAGCTCACCTTCGGGGACTCGAAATGAGCAGTTCTTC.

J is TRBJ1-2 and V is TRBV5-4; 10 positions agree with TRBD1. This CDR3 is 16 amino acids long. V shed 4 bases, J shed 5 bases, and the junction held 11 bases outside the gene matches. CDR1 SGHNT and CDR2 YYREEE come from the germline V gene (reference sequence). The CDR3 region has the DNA TGTGCCAGCAGCGACGGGACAGGGGAGACTAGGTATGGCTACACCTTC. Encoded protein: CASSDGTGETRYGYTF.

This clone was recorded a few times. CDR3 amino acids: CASSQDGGGWRNGYTF. In DNA form, the CDR3 reads TGTGCCAGCAGCCAAGATGGGGGGGGATGGCGTAATGGCTACACCTTC. This chain connects TRBV4-2 to TRBJ1-2, with D tentatively TRBD1 (5 bases). Germline-derived CDR1 and CDR2 are LGHNA and YNFKEQ. The CDR3 is made up of 16 amino acids. V lost 0 bases to trimming and J lost 6 bases, with 17 bases between them.

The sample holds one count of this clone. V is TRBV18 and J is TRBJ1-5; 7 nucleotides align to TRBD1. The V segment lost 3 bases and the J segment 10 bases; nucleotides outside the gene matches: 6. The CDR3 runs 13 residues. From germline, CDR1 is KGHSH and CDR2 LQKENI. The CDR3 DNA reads TGTGCCAGCTCACCCGGACAGGACCATCCCCAGCATTTT. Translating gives CASSPGQDHPQHF.

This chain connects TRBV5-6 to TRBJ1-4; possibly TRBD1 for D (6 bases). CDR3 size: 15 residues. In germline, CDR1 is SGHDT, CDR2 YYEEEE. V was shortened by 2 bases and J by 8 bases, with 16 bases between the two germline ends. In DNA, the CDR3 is TGTGCCAGCAGCTTAATTACAGGGTGGCAGGAAAAACTGTTTTTT. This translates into CASSLITGWQEKLFF. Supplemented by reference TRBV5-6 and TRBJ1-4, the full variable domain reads DAGVTQSPTHLIKTRGQQVTLRCSPKSGHDTVSWYQQALGQGPQFIFQYYEEEERQRGNFPDRFSGHQFPNYSSELNVNALLLGDSALYLCASSLITGWQEKLFFGSGTQLSVL.

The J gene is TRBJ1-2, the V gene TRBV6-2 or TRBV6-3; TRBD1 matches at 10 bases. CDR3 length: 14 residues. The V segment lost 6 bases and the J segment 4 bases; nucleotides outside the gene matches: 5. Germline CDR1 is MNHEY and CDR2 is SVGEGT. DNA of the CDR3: TGTGCCAGCAGCCCGACAGGGGGCAGCTATGGCTACACCTTC. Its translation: CASSPTGGSYGYTF.

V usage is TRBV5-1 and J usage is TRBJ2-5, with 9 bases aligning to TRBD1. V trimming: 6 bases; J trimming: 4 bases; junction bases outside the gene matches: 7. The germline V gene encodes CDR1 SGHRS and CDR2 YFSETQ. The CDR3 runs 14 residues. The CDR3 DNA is TGCGCCAGCACCCTACAGGGGGCAGGAGAGACCCAGTACTTC. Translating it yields CASTLQGAGETQYF.

This chain's CDR3 is CASSGDPSGGYAGELFF. Written as DNA, the CDR3 is TGTGCCAGCAGCGGAGACCCTAGCGGGGGATACGCCGGGGAGCTGTTTTTT. The chain recombines TRBV9 with TRBJ2-2; TRBD2 agrees at 10 bases. J gave up 6 bases and V 3 bases, and 11 bases lay outside the gene matches. CDR1 and CDR2 (germline): SGDLS, YYNGEE. This CDR3 is 17 amino acids long. The full variable domain, its missing parts supplied by reference TRBV9 and TRBJ2-2, is DSGVTQTPKHLITATGQRVTLRCSPRSGDLSVYWYQQSLDQGLQFLIQYYNGEERAKGNILERFSAQQFPDLHSELNLSSLELGDSALYFCASSGDPSGGYAGELFFGEGSRLTVL.

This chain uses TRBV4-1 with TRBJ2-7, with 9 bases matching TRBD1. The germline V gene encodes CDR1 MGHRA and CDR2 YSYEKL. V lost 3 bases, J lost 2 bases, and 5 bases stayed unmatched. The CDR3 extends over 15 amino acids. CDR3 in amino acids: CASSHTGTGTYEQYF. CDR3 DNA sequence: TGCGCCAGCAGCCATACCGGGACAGGGACCTACGAGCAGTACTTC.

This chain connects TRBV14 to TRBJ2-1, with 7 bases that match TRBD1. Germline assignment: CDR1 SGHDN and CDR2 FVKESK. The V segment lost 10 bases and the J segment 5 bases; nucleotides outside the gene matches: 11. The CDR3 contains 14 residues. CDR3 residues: CATVPRDSDNEQFF. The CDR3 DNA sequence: TGTGCCACAGTTCCCCGGGACAGCGACAATGAGCAGTTCTTC.

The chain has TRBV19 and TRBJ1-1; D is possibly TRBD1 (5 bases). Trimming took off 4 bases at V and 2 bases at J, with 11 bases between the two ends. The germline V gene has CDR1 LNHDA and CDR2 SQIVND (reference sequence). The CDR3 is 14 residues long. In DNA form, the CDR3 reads TGTGCCAGTAGTAATGGACACGTCAACACTGAAGCTTTCTTT. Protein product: CASSNGHVNTEAFF.